One sample yielded the 29 T cell receptor beta chains listed below, sequenced in a study of cytomegalovirus exposure and HLA in healthy donors. The data were produced by immunoSEQ multiplex PCR, yet TCRdb's version contains in-frame clones alone and is incomplete. The sample carries around 130,000 clones, around 85% recorded once. Sequenced input: PBMCs. These receptors were collected from a woman in her thirties in good health and CMV-seronegative.

V gene TRBV19 combines with J gene TRBJ1-1; maybe TRBD1 (5 bases). The germline CDR1 and CDR2 sequences are LNHDA and SQIVND (reference sequence). The CDR3 runs to 14 residues. The V end was cut by 9 bases, the J end by 0 bases, with 14 bases between. Written as DNA, the CDR3 is TGTGCCAGCAACTTGCGGGGGATGAACACTGAAGCTTTCTTT. Translating it yields CASNLRGMNTEAFF. Variable domain in full (rest from reference TRBV19 and TRBJ1-1): DGGITQSPKYLFRKEGQNVTLSCEQNLNHDAMYWYRQDPGQGLRLIYYSQIVNDFQKGDIAEGYSVSREKKESFPLTVTSAQKNPTAFYLCASNLRGMNTEAFFGQGTRLTVV.

The chain links TRBV2 to TRBJ2-1, with 9 bases lining up with TRBD1. CDR1 is SNHLY, CDR2 FYNNEI, per germline. The CDR3 covers 17 residues. Trimming cost V 5 bases and J 0 bases; bases outside gene matches: 8. The CDR3 DNA reads as TGTGCCAGCAGTCTTGGGACAGGGAAAAGCTCCTACAATGAGCAGTTCTTC. Protein product: CASSLGTGKSSYNEQFF.

The chain couples TRBV6-6 to TRBJ2-2, with TRBD2 matching over 8 bases. The junction had 10 bases not matched to a gene; V was cut back by 2 bases and J by 8 bases. Germline V lookup: CDR1 MNHNY, CDR2 SVGAGI (reference sequence). This CDR3 comprises 16 residues. In nucleotides, the CDR3 is TGTGCCAGCAGTTACCCGGGACTAGGGACGTTGGGGGAGCTGTTTTTT. Translation: CASSYPGLGTLGELFF.

The chain is built from TRBV6-5 and TRBJ2-7, with D perhaps TRBD2 (6 bases). Germline V gives CDR1 MNHEY, CDR2 SVGAGI. The V end lost 6 bases, the J end lost 4 bases, and 16 bases lay between the germline ends. This CDR3 comprises 14 residues. CDR3 in amino acids: CASSNTRGGYEQYF. In nucleotides, the CDR3 is TGTGCCAGCAGCAATACACGTGGGGGGTACGAGCAGTACTTC.

The CDR3 DNA is TGTGCCAGCAGCTTAGAAGGCGGGGGGGCCGCCAATGAGCAGTTCTTC. Amino acid sequence: CASSLEGGGAANEQFF. This chain links TRBV11-3 with TRBJ2-1, with TRBD2 matching 9 bases. The CDR3 runs to 16 residues. V lost 0 bases and J lost 6; bases outside the gene matches: 6. Germline V lookup: CDR1 SGHNT, CDR2 YENEEA.

The V call is TRBV19, the J call TRBJ1-6; 7 nucleotides agree with TRBD1. This CDR3 region has 14 residues. Unmatched junction bases numbered 7, after V lost 1 base and J lost 13 bases. Germline assignment: CDR1 LNHDA and CDR2 SQIVND (reference sequence). Here the CDR3 reads CASSIVGGKSPLHF. The DNA for the CDR3 is TGTGCCAGTAGTATAGTAGGGGGCAAATCGCCCCTCCACTTT.

This clone is categorized as medium-sized. The chain carries TRBV4-3 and TRBJ2-7; 7 bases match TRBD1. V lost 0 bases, J lost 0 bases, and 5 bases stayed unmatched. Germline-derived CDR1 and CDR2 are LGHNA and YSLEER. The length of the CDR3 is 16 residues. The chain's CDR3 is CASSQDQGESSYEQYF. CDR3 DNA: TGCGCCAGCAGCCAAGACCAGGGGGAGAGCTCCTACGAGCAGTACTTC.

The rearrangement uses TRBV2 and TRBJ2-3, with 9 bases that match TRBD1. CDR3 length: 14 residues. Germline lookup yields CDR1 SNHLY and CDR2 FYNNEI. After removal of 4 bases from V and 4 bases from J, the junction contained 3 bases not matched to a gene. CDR3 residues: CASSVQGAADTQYF. DNA of the CDR3: TGTGCCAGCAGTGTACAGGGGGCGGCAGATACGCAGTATTTT.

The V gene is TRBV5-1, the J gene TRBJ2-3; no firm D call. Between the trimmed V and J ends, which lost 0 bases and 6 bases, there was a span of 5 bases. The V gene's germline CDR1 is SGHRS and CDR2 YFSETQ. The length of the CDR3 is 12 residues. The CDR3 coding sequence is TGCGCCAGCAGCTTGGGCGGCGATACGCAGTATTTT. Protein: CASSLGGDTQYF.

This clone was observed a few times. This chain connects TRBV9 to TRBJ2-5; 9 bases fit TRBD1. CDR3 length equals 13 residues. The germline V gene has CDR1 SGDLS and CDR2 YYNGEE. J gave up 3 bases and V 3 bases, and 0 bases lay outside the gene matches. CDR3: CASSGTGEETQYF. DNA for the CDR3: TGTGCCAGCAGCGGGACAGGGGAAGAGACCCAGTACTTC. Filled out from reference TRBV9 and TRBJ2-5, the complete variable domain reads DSGVTQTPKHLITATGQRVTLRCSPRSGDLSVYWYQQSLDQGLQFLIQYYNGEERAKGNILERFSAQQFPDLHSELNLSSLELGDSALYFCASSGTGEETQYFGPGTRLLVL.

The V and J genes are TRBV5-1 and TRBJ2-1; 8 bases align to TRBD1. Germline assignment: CDR1 SGHRS and CDR2 YFSETQ. Trimming took 4 bases from V and 0 from J; bases not matched to a gene: 3. There are 15 residues in the CDR3. The CDR3 DNA reads TGCGCCAGCAGCGCGGGACAGGTCTCCTACAATGAGCAGTTCTTC. It translates to CASSAGQVSYNEQFF.

The J gene is TRBJ2-2, the V gene TRBV5-1; TRBD2 aligns across 9 bases. Germline assignment: CDR1 SGHRS and CDR2 YFSETQ. This CDR3 has 17 residues. V lost 0 bases, J lost 4 bases, and 7 bases stayed unmatched. The CDR3 sequence is CASSLVAGGPGTGELFF. CDR3 coding DNA: TGCGCCAGCAGCTTGGTGGCGGGGGGGCCTGGCACCGGGGAGCTGTTTTTT.

This rearrangement joins TRBV6-6 to TRBJ1-5; TRBD1 aligns across 12 bases. Germline V gene lookup returns CDR1 MNHNY and CDR2 SVGAGI (reference sequence). Trimming at V came to 10 bases and at J to 7 bases, leaving 14 bases not matched to a gene. The CDR3 is 16 amino acids. CDR3 protein: CATRPGQGALWQPQHF. DNA for the CDR3: TGTGCCACCAGACCGGGACAGGGGGCTCTCTGGCAGCCCCAGCATTTT.

The chain links TRBV6-5 to TRBJ1-2; 9 bases align to TRBD1. Germline V gives CDR1 MNHEY, CDR2 SVGAGI. J was trimmed by 3 bases and V by 4 bases; bases with no gene match: 9. The CDR3 is 16 residues long. The CDR3 spells CASSFSGTGIYYGYTF. In DNA form, the CDR3 reads TGTGCCAGCAGTTTCTCCGGGACAGGGATTTACTATGGCTACACCTTC.

The chain links TRBV18 to TRBJ1-2; 8 bases line up with TRBD1. The CDR3 loop spans 14 amino acids. Losses at the gene ends were 3 bases for V and 6 bases for J; bases not matched to a gene: 6. CDR1 and CDR2 from the germline V gene are KGHSH and LQKENI. CDR3 sequence: CASSPTGVGDGYTF. CDR3 nucleotides: TGTGCCAGCTCACCGACAGGGGTTGGGGATGGCTACACCTTC.

Details on this clone: The same CDR3 arises from other DNA sequences in this sample as well. In DNA, the CDR3 is TGTGCCAGCAGTCCCGGGACAGGAGACTACGAGCAGTACTTC. Protein product: CASSPGTGDYEQYF. The chain links TRBV5-6 to TRBJ2-7; TRBD1 matches at 8 bases. The CDR3 has 14 amino acids. The germline V gene encodes CDR1 SGHDT and CDR2 YYEEEE. Losses at the gene ends were 5 bases for V and 3 bases for J; bases not matched to a gene: 7.

On this clone: At the DNA level, this CDR3 is encoded by other sequences in the same sample as well. The chain couples TRBV7-2 to TRBJ2-7; D call uncertain. The CDR3 consists of 12 residues. The germline V gene has CDR1 SGHTA and CDR2 FQGNSA. Trimming left V 5 bases short and J 3 bases short, with 8 bases between. CDR3 sequence (DNA): TGTGCCAGCAGCCCCTCCCTCTACGAGCAGTACTTC. Translating gives CASSPSLYEQYF.

V gene TRBV29-1 combines with J gene TRBJ2-2, with 8 bases identical to TRBD2. Germline assignment: CDR1 SQVTM and CDR2 ANQGSEA. V trimming: 6 bases; J trimming: 4 bases; junction bases outside the gene matches: 10. The length of the CDR3 is 15 residues. CDR3 in amino acids: CSVQGGTRSTGELFF. For the CDR3, the DNA is TGCAGCGTACAAGGTGGGACTAGAAGCACCGGGGAGCTGTTTTTT.

This clone showed up just once. J is TRBJ2-1 and V is TRBV9; TRBD2 matches 11 bases. Germline V gene lookup returns CDR1 SGDLS and CDR2 YYNGEE. Germline trimming cut 1 base from V and 9 bases from J; bases unmatched to any gene: 15. There are 18 residues in the CDR3. The CDR3: CASSVSPLTSGGSGEQFF. In DNA, the CDR3 is TGTGCCAGCAGCGTAAGCCCACTAACTAGCGGGGGATCAGGTGAGCAGTTCTTC.

The chain uses TRBV7-9 and TRBJ2-2; possible D gene TRBD1, 6 bases. The CDR3 has 13 amino acids. The germline CDR1 and CDR2 sequences are SEHNR and FQNEAQ (reference sequence). Trimming pared 3 bases from V and 6 bases from J, leaving 8 bases between. In DNA, the CDR3 is TGTGCCAGCAGCTTCACAGGGCCCGGGGAGCTGTTTTTT. Amino acid sequence: CASSFTGPGELFF.

This chain links TRBV27 with TRBJ2-7, with D unresolved. The ends were cut back, 0 bases at V and 2 bases at J, with 14 bases in the middle. The CDR3 is made up of 16 amino acids. From germline, CDR1 is MNHEY and CDR2 SMNVEV (reference sequence). The CDR3 DNA sequence: TGTGCCAGCAGTTTATCGGTAGCTATGATCGCCTACGAGCAGTACTTC. It encodes CASSLSVAMIAYEQYF.

The chain carries TRBV5-1 and TRBJ2-5; 10 nucleotides match TRBD2. The trim removed 1 base at V and 4 bases at J, leaving 10 bases unmatched. Germline V CDR1 and CDR2: SGHRS, YFSETQ. The CDR3 spans 17 residues. The chain's CDR3 is CASSLLTSGALRETQYF. The DNA for the CDR3 is TGCGCCAGCAGCTTGTTAACTAGCGGGGCCCTCAGAGAGACCCAGTACTTC.

This clone came up a few times. V gene TRBV6-6 combines with J gene TRBJ2-7; D not certain. Trimming cost V 7 bases and J 0 bases, with 7 bases left between them. Per germline, CDR1 MNHNY and CDR2 SVGAGI (reference sequence). There are 12 residues in the CDR3. This chain's CDR3 is CASMGRSYEQYF. The DNA for the CDR3 is TGTGCCAGCATGGGCCGCTCCTACGAGCAGTACTTC.

The rearrangement links TRBV5-1 to TRBJ1-1; 8 nucleotides agree with TRBD1. CDR3 length equals 14 residues. After removal of 5 bases from V and 3 bases from J, the junction contained 6 bases not matched to a gene. The germline CDR1 and CDR2 sequences are SGHRS and YFSETQ. This CDR3 reads CASSLDRGDTEAFF. DNA for the CDR3: TGCGCCAGCAGTCTCGACAGGGGTGACACTGAAGCTTTCTTT.

The rearrangement joins TRBV5-1 to TRBJ1-5; 7 bases align to TRBD1. The junction had 1 base not matched to a gene; V was cut back by 3 bases and J by 4 bases. The CDR3 is 13 residues long. The V gene's germline CDR1 is SGHRS and CDR2 YFSETQ. CDR3 sequence: CASSWDSNQPQHF. The CDR3 DNA reads TGCGCCAGCAGCTGGGACAGTAATCAGCCCCAGCATTTT. Together with reference TRBV5-1 and TRBJ1-5, the CDR3 gives the full variable domain: KAGVTQTPRYLIKTRGQQVTLSCSPISGHRSVSWYQQTPGQGLQFLFEYFSETQRNKGNFPGRFSGRQFSNSRSEMNVSTLELGDSALYLCASSWDSNQPQHFGDGTRLSIL.

V and J are TRBV5-5 and TRBJ1-5, with TRBD1 as a possible D gene (6 bases). Per the germline V gene, CDR1 is SGHKS and CDR2 is YYEKEE (reference sequence). The CDR3 is 16 amino acids. Trimming left V 0 bases short and J 5 bases short, with 15 bases between. DNA for the CDR3: TGTGCCAGCAGCTTGGACTCAGGGGCTTCGTATCAGCCCCAGCATTTT. Amino acids: CASSLDSGASYQPQHF. Complete variable domain (other parts from reference TRBV5-5 and TRBJ1-5): DAGVTQSPTHLIKTRGQQVTLRCSPISGHKSVSWYQQVLGQGPQFIFQYYEKEERGRGNFPDRFSARQFPNYSSELNVNALLLGDSALYLCASSLDSGASYQPQHFGDGTRLSIL.

The chain uses TRBV27 and TRBJ1-3; D remains unclear. The CDR3 runs 14 residues. CDR1 is MNHEY, CDR2 SMNVEV, per germline (reference sequence). Trimming pared 6 bases from V and 0 bases from J, leaving 9 bases between. CDR3 bases: TGTGCCAGCAGCCCCCTCCGCTCTGGAAACACCATATATTTT. As protein: CASSPLRSGNTIYF.

This clone was seen just once. The rearrangement links TRBV18 to TRBJ2-5, with 10 bases identical to TRBD1. With 3 bases clipped from V and 7 bases from J, the junction kept 8 bases outside the gene matches. The CDR3 has 15 residues. Germline V lookup: CDR1 KGHSH, CDR2 LQKENI. This CDR3 is CASSPSPDRGATQYF. CDR3 in DNA: TGTGCCAGCTCACCTAGCCCGGACAGGGGGGCGACCCAGTACTTC.

The genes are TRBV2 and TRBJ2-1; 8 positions agree with TRBD2. Trimming removed 7 bases from V and 4 bases from J; junction bases left unmatched: 9. The germline V gene has CDR1 SNHLY and CDR2 FYNNEI. CDR3 length: 15 residues. The CDR3 nucleotides are TGTGCCAGCACTCACGAAACGGGGGGGTACAATGAGCAGTTCTTC. It is translated as CASTHETGGYNEQFF.